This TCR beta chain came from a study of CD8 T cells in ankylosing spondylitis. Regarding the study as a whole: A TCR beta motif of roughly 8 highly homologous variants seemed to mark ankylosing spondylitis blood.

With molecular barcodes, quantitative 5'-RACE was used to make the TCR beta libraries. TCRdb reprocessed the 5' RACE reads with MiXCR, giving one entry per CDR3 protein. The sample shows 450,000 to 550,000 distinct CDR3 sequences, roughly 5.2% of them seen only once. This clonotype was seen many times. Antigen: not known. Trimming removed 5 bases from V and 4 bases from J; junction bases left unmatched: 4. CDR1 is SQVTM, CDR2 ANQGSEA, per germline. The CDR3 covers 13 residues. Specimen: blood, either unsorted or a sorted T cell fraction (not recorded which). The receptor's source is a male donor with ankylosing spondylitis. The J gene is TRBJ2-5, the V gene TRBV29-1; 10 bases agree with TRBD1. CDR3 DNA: TGCAGCGTTTTGACAGGGGGCGGAGAGACCCAGTACTTC. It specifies CSVLTGGGETQYF.